The T cell receptor beta chain under discussion was sequenced for a study of post-analysis software for immune sequencing data. A note on this clonotype: Its antigen is as yet unknown.

The CDR3 covers 11 residues. Per germline, CDR1 SQVTM and CDR2 ANQGSEA. The V and J ends lost 1 base and 3 bases respectively, with 3 bases between them. The study's findings and limits: Roughly 5 TRBV segments, TRBV5-6, TRBV5-1 and TRBV20-1 among them, were found more frequent in patients than controls.

The TCR beta cDNA libraries contained unique molecular identifiers. TCRdb reprocessed the PCR reads with MiXCR, giving one entry per CDR3 protein. The data contain 650,000 to 850,000 distinct CDR3 sequences, approximately 57% of them seen just once; the ten biggest clones take up approximately 4.4%. The source material was blood. This receptor was identified in a girl between 5 and 17 years old with multiple sclerosis. V is TRBV29-1 and J is TRBJ1-1; D uncertain. The CDR3 DNA reads TGCAGCGTTGAAGGCTACACTGAAGCTTTCTTT. Amino acids: CSVEGYTEAFF.